The 9 T cell receptor beta chains given below trace back to one sample, sequenced in a study of post-analysis software for immune sequencing data. Findings of the study overall: Four to six TRBV segments were more frequent in patients than controls; TRBV5-6, TRBV5-1 and TRBV20-1 belonged to this group.

These receptors have no identified antigens. The TCR beta cDNA libraries carried unique molecular identifiers. TCRdb called the PCR reads again in MiXCR, with one record for every CDR3 protein. The table includes around 700,000 distinct CDR3 sequences, about 60% detected once. Sequencing was carried out using blood. These receptors originate from a girl aged 2 to 10 with multiple sclerosis.

The rearrangement joins TRBV5-1 to TRBJ2-3, with TRBD2 matching 9 bases. V trimming: 0 bases; J trimming: 2 bases; junction bases outside the gene matches: 7. CDR3 length equals 17 residues. CDR1 and CDR2 (germline): SGHRS, YFSETQ. CDR3 sequence reads: CASSLEGLAGITDTQYF. CDR3 DNA sequence: TGCGCCAGCAGCTTGGAAGGGCTAGCGGGGATCACAGATACGCAGTATTTT.

This clonotype has more than one count but fewer than ten. The chain has TRBV29-1 and TRBJ1-4, with D uncertain. The germline gives CDR1 SQVTM, CDR2 ANQGSEA. Trimming took off 2 bases at V and 2 bases at J, with 6 bases between the two ends. The CDR3 is made up of 13 amino acids. DNA of the CDR3: TGCAGCGTTGAATGGGGTACTAATGAAAAACTGTTTTTT. It translates to CSVEWGTNEKLFF.

This chain joins TRBV12-3 or TRBV12-4 and TRBJ1-2; D may be TRBD1 (6 bases). The CDR3 runs 14 residues. V was pared by 6 bases and J by 5 bases, with 16 bases between. Here the CDR3 DNA reads TGTGCCAGCAGCCCCCAGGGGAACGGTTATGGCTACACCTTC. Translating it yields CASSPQGNGYGYTF.

The chain carries TRBV6-1 and TRBJ2-4; D might be TRBD2 (6 bases). The V gene's germline CDR1 is MNHNS and CDR2 SASEGT. The CDR3 totals 17 residues. V lost 6 bases and J lost 1, with 19 bases in between. CDR3 sequence (DNA): TGTGCCAGCAGACGCCCTAGCGAACTAGATGCCAAAAACATTCAGTACTTC. As protein: CASRRPSELDAKNIQYF.

This clonotype was detected only a few times. The chain has TRBV27 and TRBJ1-4; D remains ambiguous. CDR1 and CDR2 from the germline V gene are MNHEY and SMNVEV (reference sequence). The V end was cut by 6 bases, the J end by 4 bases, with 12 bases between. The CDR3 sequence is 14 residues long. This CDR3 reads CASSQSRNNEKLFF. The CDR3, as DNA: TGTGCCAGCAGCCAAAGCAGAAATAATGAAAAACTGTTTTTT.

The J gene is TRBJ2-4, the V gene TRBV7-8, with D hard to call. The CDR3 is 14 residues long. V lost 5 bases, J lost 5 bases, and 13 bases lay in between. CDR1 and CDR2 (germline): SGHVS, FQNEAQ. CDR3 protein: CASSNRGSQNIQYF. The CDR3 region has the DNA TGTGCCAGCAGCAACAGAGGATCCCAAAACATTCAGTACTTC.

V and J are TRBV20-1 and TRBJ2-1; TRBD2 agrees at 13 bases. V gave up 2 bases and J gave up 10 bases; unmatched junction bases: 11. Germline CDR1 is DFQATT and CDR2 is SNEGSKA (reference sequence). The CDR3 is 16 residues long. CDR3 amino acids: CSARSGTSGAPREQFF. CDR3 coding DNA: TGCAGTGCTAGATCAGGGACTAGCGGGGCCCCACGGGAGCAGTTCTTC.

The V and J genes are TRBV5-1 and TRBJ2-5; TRBD2 agrees at 7 bases. Looked up from germline, CDR1 is SGHRS and CDR2 is YFSETQ. The CDR3 runs 14 residues. After removal of 7 bases from V and 3 bases from J, the junction contained 9 bases not matched to a gene. CDR3 coding DNA: TGCGCCAGCGGATTAGGTCTAGCGGAAGAGACCCAGTACTTC. As protein: CASGLGLAEETQYF.

The J gene is TRBJ2-1, the V gene TRBV7-9, with TRBD1 matching over 7 bases. V trimming: 2 bases; J trimming: 8 bases; junction bases outside the gene matches: 6. This CDR3 spans 14 amino acids. Looked up from germline, CDR1 is SEHNR and CDR2 is FQNEAQ (reference sequence). The CDR3: CASSLSAGGHEQFF. CDR3 sequence (DNA): TGTGCCAGCAGCTTATCCGCAGGGGGACATGAGCAGTTCTTC. The variable domain in full, completed from reference TRBV7-9 and TRBJ2-1, reads DTGVSQNPRHKITKRGQNVTFRCDPISEHNRLYWYRQTLGQGPEFLTYFQNEAQLEKSRLLSDRFSAERPKGSFSTLEIQRTEQGDSAMYLCASSLSAGGHEQFFGPGTRLTVL.